This is a list of T cell receptor beta chains from one sample in a study of blood T cell repertoires in COVID-19. Using immunoSEQ multiplex PCR, the repertoire was profiled, and TCRdb retains in-frame clones only, with some absent. Of 250,000 to 300,000 clones in the sample, 80% to 90% were seen once. Material: PBMCs or T cells enriched from blood (not recorded which). The receptors come from a woman aged 50 to 60 who had been exposed to COVID-19. Each CDR3 is given with its conserved first and last residue. A D gene is named only where the DNA matches it firmly. Size is omitted from some rows. Given values are once, few, many or a class for expanded clones.

j_gene	d_gene	v_gene	abundance	CDR3nt	CDR3aa
TRBJ1-1	-	TRBV29-1	few	TGCAGCGTGAACCGGGAGGAAGCTTTCTTT	CSVNREEAFF
TRBJ1-1	-	TRBV7-3	few	TGTGCCAGCAGTAGAAACCGGTGGACTGAAGCTTTCTTT	CASSRNRWTEAFF
TRBJ2-5	-	TRBV20-1	-	TGCAGTGGACGAAGGGGGGAGACCCAGTACTTC	CSGRRGETQYF
TRBJ2-3	-	TRBV24-1	-	TGTGCCACCCGGGGCACAGATACGCAGTATTTT	CATRGTDTQYF
TRBJ2-1	TRBD1	TRBV7-2	-	TGTGCCAGCAGGCCCGGGACAGGGAAAGGCGAGCAGTTCTTC	CASRPGTGKGEQFF
TRBJ1-2	TRBD1	TRBV5-5	-	TGTGCCAGCAGCCTCCCCCCGGACAGGGGGGACTATGGCTACACCTTC	CASSLPPDRGDYGYTF
TRBJ2-5	-	TRBV2	-	TGTGCCAGCAGTCGGAACAGGGAGACCCAGTACTTC	CASSRNRETQYF
TRBJ1-1	-	TRBV6-1	-	TGTGCCAGCAGTGAATGGAGAGTAATGAACACTGAAGCTTTCTTT	CASSEWRVMNTEAFF
TRBJ2-5	-	TRBV11-2	-	TGTGCCAGCAGCACCCGAGCGGTTCAAGAGACCCAGTACTTC	CASSTRAVQETQYF
TRBJ2-7	-	TRBV7-2	-	TGTGCCAGCAGGCCAGGGCCCTCCGTTTACGAGCAGTACTTC	CASRPGPSVYEQYF
TRBJ1-1	-	TRBV3-1/TRBV3-2	few	TGTGCCAGCAGCCTGGGGAGTGGATCTGAAGCTTTCTTT	CASSLGSGSEAFF
TRBJ1-6	TRBD1	TRBV7-8	few	TGTGCCAGCAGCTTAGACGGTGGTGGGACAGGGGAGGGTTCACCCCTCCACTTT	CASSLDGGGTGEGSPLHF
TRBJ1-4	-	TRBV2	-	TGTGCCAGCAGTCCGACTCAGGGTTTTTATGAAAAACTGTTTTTT	CASSPTQGFYEKLFF
TRBJ2-1	TRBD2	TRBV3-1/TRBV3-2	-	TGTGCCAGCAGCCAAGAGGCGACTAGCGGGGGGGGTAGAACTCCCTACAATGAGCAGTTCTTC	CASSQEATSGGGRTPYNEQFF
TRBJ1-6	TRBD1	TRBV7-3	-	TGTGCCAGCAGCTTGACAGGGGGAGGGAATTCACCCCTCCACTTT	CASSLTGGGNSPLHF
TRBJ2-7	TRBD2	TRBV18	-	TGTGCCAGCTCACCCGGGACTAGCGGGTCGTACGAGCAGTACTTC	CASSPGTSGSYEQYF
TRBJ1-5	-	TRBV28	-	TGTGCCAGCAGCGTCTCGAGGTGGGGCAATCAGCCCCAGCATTTT	CASSVSRWGNQPQHF
TRBJ1-1	-	TRBV1	-	TGCACCAGCAGCCAGCCGGACAGGGGGAGTGAAGCTTTCTTT	CTSSQPDRGSEAFF
TRBJ2-7	TRBD1	TRBV2	-	TGTGCCAGCAGAAGACAGGGGGGTACCTACGAGCAGTACTTC	CASRRQGGTYEQYF
TRBJ1-1	TRBD1	TRBV7-2	-	TGTGCCAGCAGCATACAGGGGACTGAAGCTTTCTTT	CASSIQGTEAFF
TRBJ1-5	-	TRBV2	-	TGTGCCAGCAGTGATCGAGGCTTTTTCAGGGGCAATCAGCCCCAGCATTTT	CASSDRGFFRGNQPQHF
TRBJ1-3	-	TRBV7-2	few	TGTGCCAGCAGCTTAGCGTCTGCAGGGGTCTCTGGAAACACCATATATTTT	CASSLASAGVSGNTIYF
TRBJ1-6	-	TRBV10-3	few	TGTGCCGCGGGGGATCCTAATTCACCCCTCCACTTT	CAAGDPNSPLHF
TRBJ2-3	-	TRBV19	-	TGTGCCAGTAGAATGCGGATAGCAGATACGCAGTATTTT	CASRMRIADTQYF
TRBJ1-1	-	TRBV5-4	-	TGTGCCAGCAGCTTGAAAATCTCTGAAGCTTTCTTT	CASSLKISEAFF
TRBJ1-2	-	TRBV6-5	many	TGTGCCAGCAGTTACGAGGGTACTGGCTACACCTTC	CASSYEGTGYTF
TRBJ2-2	TRBD1	TRBV27	-	TGTGCCAGCACCCTAAGCCAGGGACAGGGGTGGAACGGGGAGCTGTTTTTT	CASTLSQGQGWNGELFF
TRBJ1-2	-	TRBV19	-	TGTGCCAGTAGTATCCCTAGGATCTCTAACTATGGCTACACCTTC	CASSIPRISNYGYTF
TRBJ2-7	TRBD2	TRBV15	-	TGTGCCACCAGCCGACGACTAGCGGGGGGGCCTCTTGCCTACGAGCAGTACTTC	CATSRRLAGGPLAYEQYF
TRBJ1-3	TRBD1	TRBV14	few	TGTGCCAGCAGCCGCATCACCGGGACAGGGGGACCCTCTGGAAACACCATATATTTT	CASSRITGTGGPSGNTIYF
TRBJ2-7	TRBD1	TRBV2	-	TGTGCCAGCAAATTAAGAATGGACAGGGGCTACGAGCAGTACTTC	CASKLRMDRGYEQYF
TRBJ1-1	-	TRBV10-2	once	TGCGCCAGCAGGGCAGGGGTATATCGTCGGCCTGAAGCTTTCTTT	CASRAGVYRRPEAFF
TRBJ1-1	TRBD1	TRBV5-4	-	TGTGCCAGCAGCTTGGAAAGGGGGCAAACTGAAGCTTTCTTT	CASSLERGQTEAFF
TRBJ1-1	-	TRBV6-5	-	TGTGCCAGCAGTTACTCGACGGCGGTTGAAGCTTTCTTT	CASSYSTAVEAFF
TRBJ1-2	TRBD1	TRBV5-1	once	TGCGCCAGCAGCCAGGTAGGGGGCGACTATGGCTACACCTTC	CASSQVGGDYGYTF
TRBJ2-3	TRBD2	TRBV11-3	-	TGTGCCAGCAGCTTAGGGACTAGCGGTTCAACAGATACGCAGTATTTT	CASSLGTSGSTDTQYF
TRBJ1-2	-	TRBV30	-	TGTGCCTGGAGGCCTTTGACAGGCTTTCTTTATGGCTACACCTTC	CAWRPLTGFLYGYTF
TRBJ1-2	-	TRBV2	-	TGTGCCAGCAGCCCCACCGGGACACCACTTAATGGCTACACCTTC	CASSPTGTPLNGYTF
TRBJ1-1	-	TRBV3-1/TRBV3-2	-	TGTGCCACACGGTCGGGAACTGAAGCTTTCTTT	CATRSGTEAFF